A single sample is the source of the 30 T cell receptor beta chains below, sequenced in a study of tumor-infiltrating lymphocytes in primary liver carcinoma. Starting material for RNA and DNA co-extraction consisted of roughly 19-34 mg of unsorted bulk tissue. Production of TCR beta cDNA used roughly 500 ng total RNA together with a constant-region primer. For TCR beta, libraries were produced by three nested multiplex PCR rounds using slightly modified ARM-PCR. Both of the initial two PCR rounds ran for nine to ten cycles and employed TRBV1-TRBV30 forward primers alongside a C-beta reverse primer. TCRdb reanalysed the multiplex PCR reads using MiXCR and keeps one entry per CDR3 protein. The table has more than 75,000 distinct CDR3 sequences, around 70% seen once; the top ten hold 15% to 20%. The specimen was liver tumor tissue from sampling region 1. Subset indicated: tumor region T1, superior pole. Receptors originate from a middle-aged man with primary liver carcinoma and hepatitis B virus infection.

Note on this clonotype: Given a much more abundant clone one base away, this may be a read error. The CDR3 does not close with the conserved phenylalanine or tryptophan, likely indicating a read error. V is TRBV24-1 and J is TRBJ1-1; D is unresolved. V was shortened by 2 bases and J by 1 base, with 4 bases between the two germline ends. Looked up from germline, CDR1 is KGHDR and CDR2 is SFDVKD. The CDR3 runs 13 residues. The CDR3: CATSDSQNTEAFY. In DNA, the CDR3 is TGTGCCACCAGTGATTCACAGAACACTGAAGCTTTCTAT.

This CDR3 is CASSNGLYVEYF. CDR3 nucleotides: TGTGCCAGCAGTAACGGGCTGTACGTGGAGTACTTC. The genes are TRBV6-5 and TRBJ2-7; D not certain. The CDR3 sequence is 12 residues long. The V end was cut by 5 bases, the J end by 11 bases, with 16 bases between. Germline V gene lookup returns CDR1 MNHEY and CDR2 SVGAGI.

This clonotype was counted a single time. V usage is TRBV4-1 and J usage is TRBJ2-4; 9 bases are a match to TRBD2. Germline V gene sequence: CDR1 MGHRA, CDR2 YSYEKL. There are 18 residues in the CDR3. The J segment lost 3 bases and the V segment lost 2 bases, leaving 11 bases of the junction unmatched. The CDR3 DNA sequence: TGCGCCAGCAGCCAAATTCCCTGGACTAGCGCCGTCAAAAACATTCAGTACTTC. Translation: CASSQIPWTSAVKNIQYF.

For this clonotype: A much larger clone sits a single nucleotide away, making a read error possible. The chain links TRBV28 to TRBJ2-2, with 8 nucleotides matching TRBD1. This CDR3 contains 14 residues. Germline V gives CDR1 MDHEN, CDR2 SYDVKM. CDR3 coding DNA: TGTGCCTGCAGGACAGGGTCTGACACCGGGGAGCTGTTTTTT. As protein: CACRTGSDTGELFF.

This clonotype has a count of ten or more. The J gene is TRBJ2-3, the V gene TRBV28; the D gene is possibly TRBD2 (7 bases). The V gene's germline CDR1 is MDHEN and CDR2 SYDVKM. V was trimmed by 4 bases and J by 8 bases, leaving 34 bases between them. The CDR3 length is 20 residues. The CDR3 coding sequence is TGTGCCAGCAGTTCCAGGGACATCAAAAAGGGATTAACGGGAGGTCTTACGCAGTATTTT. Protein: CASSSRDIKKGLTGGLTQYF.

Details on this clonotype: A much larger clone differs from this one at a single base, so this may be a read error. The chain joins TRBV28 to TRBJ2-3; 9 nucleotides align to TRBD2. Per the germline V gene, CDR1 is MDHEN and CDR2 is SYDVKM. The CDR3 totals 14 residues. J lost 10 bases, V lost 6 bases, and 11 bases had no gene match. CDR3 bases: TGTGCCAGCAGCCTTAGCGGGAGTGACGATGCGCAGTATTTT. This codes for CASSLSGSDDAQYF. Full variable domain (rest looked up from reference TRBV28 and TRBJ2-3): DVKVTQSSRYLVKRTGEKVFLECVQDMDHENMFWYRQDPGLGLRLIYFSYDVKMKEKGDIPEGYSVSREKKERFSLILESASTNQTSMYLCASSLSGSDDAQYFGPGTRLTVL.

Regarding this clonotype: Germline is not matched at one junction end, which may reflect a read error. The gene calls are TRBV11-2 and TRBJ2-2; perhaps TRBD2 as D (5 bases). The CDR3 is made up of 15 amino acids. The germline V gene encodes CDR1 SGHAT and CDR2 FQNNGV. The CDR3 sequence is CASSIVRSYTGELSF. The CDR3 region has the DNA TGTGCCAGCAGTATCGTTAGGAGTTACACCGGGGAGCTGTCTTTT.

V and J are TRBV10-3 and TRBJ2-2, with D possibly TRBD1 on 5 matching bases. Germline V gene lookup returns CDR1 ENHRY and CDR2 SYGVKD. The CDR3 has 14 amino acids. V was shortened by 4 bases and J by 8 bases, with 14 bases between the two germline ends. DNA of the CDR3: TGTGCCATCAGTGGGTCCAGGGATGATGGGGAGCTGTTTTTT. It codes for CAISGSRDDGELFF.

The rearrangement joins TRBV6-1 to TRBJ2-7; tentatively, D is TRBD1 (6 bases). V was shortened by 7 bases and J by 6 bases, with 19 bases between the two germline ends. The CDR3 loop spans 14 amino acids. The germline gives CDR1 MNHNS, CDR2 SASEGT. The CDR3 DNA reads TGTGCCAGCACCCCTAGCAGGGGTGAAGGCGAGCAGTACTTC. Its protein product is CASTPSRGEGEQYF.

Remarks on this clonotype: The conserved closing phenylalanine or tryptophan is absent in this CDR3, likely reflecting a read error. The chain recombines TRBV11-2 with TRBJ2-2; no clear D gene. Looked up from germline, CDR1 is SGHAT and CDR2 is FQNNGV. The ends were cut back, 7 bases at V and 3 bases at J, with 15 bases in the middle. The length of the CDR3 is 15 residues. CDR3 sequence (DNA): TGTGCCAGCACCATCGCTAGGAGTTACACCGGGGAGCTGTTTCCT. Amino acid sequence: CASTIARSYTGELFP.

A remark on this clonotype: The junction and the germline gene differ at one end; a read error may be behind it. The rearrangement links TRBV10-3 to TRBJ1-2; 8 nucleotides match TRBD1. CDR1 ENHRY and CDR2 SYGVKD come from the germline V gene. The CDR3 spans 14 residues. The CDR3 here is CAITLGQGHAGYTF. In DNA, the CDR3 is TGTGCCATCACCCTAGGACAGGGACATGCTGGCTACACCTTT.

V and J are TRBV10-2 and TRBJ2-3; no definite D call. The germline V and J ends were trimmed by 6 bases and 2 bases, with 15 bases remaining between them. The germline V gene encodes CDR1 WSHSY and CDR2 SAAADI. The CDR3 extends over 15 amino acids. The CDR3 sequence is CASRGRKEYTDTQYF. In DNA, the CDR3 is TGCGCCAGCAGAGGCAGGAAGGAGTACACAGATACGCAGTATTTT.

This sequence joins TRBV29-1 and TRBJ2-3, with 8 bases lining up with TRBD1. Germline CDR1 and CDR2: SQVTM and ANQGSEA. There are 14 residues in the CDR3. The V and J ends lost 6 bases and 4 bases, in that order; junction bases with no gene match: 9. This CDR3 is CSVAPGQVADTQYF. The CDR3 nucleotides read TGCAGCGTCGCCCCGGGACAGGTAGCAGATACGCAGTATTTT.

The chain links TRBV11-2 to TRBJ1-1, with D unclear. The CDR3 extends over 12 amino acids. Germline CDR1 is SGHAT and CDR2 is FQNNGV. V lost 10 bases, J lost 3 bases, and 12 bases lay in between. The DNA of the CDR3 is TGTGCCAAGAGCTTATGGTACACTGAAGCTTTCTTT. Amino acids: CAKSLWYTEAFF. The full variable domain, its missing parts supplied by reference TRBV11-2 and TRBJ1-1, is EAGVAQSPRYKIIEKRQSVAFWCNPISGHATLYWYQQILGQGPKLLIQFQNNGVVDDSQLPKDRFSAERLKGVDSTLKIQPAKLEDSAVYLCAKSLWYTEAFFGQGTRLTVV.

Comment on this clonotype: The germline gene is not matched at one end of the junction; a read error may be the cause. This chain joins TRBV5-5 and TRBJ2-7, with TRBD1 matching over 10 bases. Germline CDR1 and CDR2: SGHKS and YYEKEE (reference sequence). This CDR3 region has 17 residues. The CDR3 sequence: CVSILAARTGGIYEQYF. CDR3 bases: TGTGTCAGCATCTTGGCGGCGAGGACAGGGGGAATCTACGAGCAGTACTTC.

This chain connects TRBV6-6 to TRBJ2-7; unclear D gene. In germline, CDR1 is MNHNY, CDR2 SVGAGI (reference sequence). V lost 9 bases and J 3 bases, leaving 15 bases between the germline ends. There are 13 residues in the CDR3. The CDR3 sequence is CARSEWILYEQYF. CDR3 in DNA: TGTGCCAGGAGTGAATGGATTCTCTACGAGCAGTACTTC.

This clonotype was observed a handful of times. It may be a read error: a sequence one base away is much more abundant. The chain uses TRBV30 and TRBJ1-4; a weak D match, TRBD1 (5 bases). Germline V gives CDR1 GTSNPN, CDR2 SVGIG (reference sequence). The CDR3 runs to 12 residues. The CDR3 DNA reads as TGTGCTCTGACACGGGGCAGTGAAAAACTGTTTTTT. This codes for CALTRGSEKLFF.

This clonotype has ten or more counts. The rearrangement links TRBV25-1 to TRBJ2-7; the D is unclear. The germline gives CDR1 MGHDK, CDR2 SYGVNS. The CDR3 contains 14 residues. V shed 1 base and J shed 6 bases, with 13 bases lying between them. The DNA of the CDR3 is TGTGCCAGCAGTGAATCAGGTATGAGGTCCGAGCAGTACTTC. Its protein is CASSESGMRSEQYF.

About this clonotype: Given the absence of the conserved phenylalanine or tryptophan at the CDR3 end, a read error is likely. The CDR3 sequence is CASSQFSRSAWEQYL. The CDR3 coding sequence is TGCGCCAGCAGCCAATTCAGCAGGAGTGCATGGGAGCAGTACTTA. V gene TRBV4-1 combines with J gene TRBJ2-7; D remains unclear. The CDR3 length is 15 residues. Per the germline V gene, CDR1 is MGHRA and CDR2 is YSYEKL. The ends were cut back, 2 bases at V and 7 bases at J, with 18 bases in the middle.

A remark on this clonotype: A clone one base away is much larger, so this may be a read error. The CDR3 end shows no conserved phenylalanine or tryptophan, and so a read error is likely. The chain couples TRBV7-9 to TRBJ1-6; TRBD1 aligns across 7 bases. The CDR3 is 14 amino acids. Germline assignment: CDR1 SEHNR and CDR2 FQNEAQ (reference sequence). J was trimmed by 8 bases and V by 5 bases; bases with no gene match: 6. This chain's CDR3 is CASSTRQGHSPLHL. The DNA of the CDR3 is TGTGCCAGCAGCACCCGACAGGGACATTCACCCCTCCACCTT.

This clonotype has ten or more counts. The rearrangement joins TRBV13 to TRBJ2-2; no firm D call. Germline CDR1 PRHDT, CDR2 FYEKMQ (reference sequence). The CDR3 consists of 15 residues. V gave up 3 bases and J gave up 0 bases, with 8 bases separating them. For the CDR3, the DNA is TGTGCCAGCAGCTTCGTCAGTGCGAACACCGGGGAGCTGTTTTTT. Amino acid sequence: CASSFVSANTGELFF.

The chain has TRBV29-1 and TRBJ1-1, with D possibly being TRBD1 (5 bases). This CDR3 comprises 13 residues. In germline, CDR1 is SQVTM, CDR2 ANQGSEA. CDR3 region: CSVAGGERTEAFF. The CDR3 DNA reads as TGCAGTGTCGCCGGGGGAGAGCGCACTGAAGCTTTCTTT.

On this clonotype itself: Germline and junction disagree at one end, which may indicate a read error. This chain links TRBV4-1 with TRBJ2-7; TRBD1 matches at 8 bases. Germline V lookup: CDR1 MGHRA, CDR2 YSYEKL. The CDR3 is 14 residues long. CDR3: CASSRIYQGAEQHF. CDR3 nucleotides: TGCGCCAGCAGCCGCATATATCAGGGGGCCGAGCAGCACTTC.

Only a few counts were recorded for this clonotype. Since a much larger clone is just one base distant, this may be a read error. The chain links TRBV28 to TRBJ2-1; 12 positions agree with TRBD2. The germline V gene encodes CDR1 MDHEN and CDR2 SYDVKM. The CDR3 consists of 12 residues. V lost 11 bases to trimming and J lost 11 bases; unmatched junction nucleotides: 7. The CDR3 spells CAGLTSGRQQFF. CDR3 coding DNA: TGTGCCGGCTTGACTAGCGGGAGACAGCAGTTCTTC. Complete variable domain (other parts from reference TRBV28 and TRBJ2-1): DVKVTQSSRYLVKRTGEKVFLECVQDMDHENMFWYRQDPGLGLRLIYFSYDVKMKEKGDIPEGYSVSREKKERFSLILESASTNQTSMYLCAGLTSGRQQFFGPGTRLTVL.

In the case of this clonotype: A read error is possible here, since a much larger clone lies one base away. The chain joins TRBV7-9 to TRBJ2-3; tentative D call: TRBD1 (6 bases). Germline V lookup: CDR1 SEHNR, CDR2 FQNEAQ (reference sequence). Trimming stripped 3 bases from V and 6 bases from J, with 10 bases between. CDR3 size: 13 residues. For the CDR3, the DNA is TGTGCCAGCAGCTTGGGGGCACATGATACGCAGTATTTT. Its translation is CASSLGAHDTQYF.

Ten or more counts support this clonotype. The V gene is TRBV10-2, the J gene TRBJ2-5, with D unclear. V lost 5 bases to trimming and J lost 1 base, with 8 bases between them. This CDR3 region has 13 residues. Germline V gives CDR1 WSHSY, CDR2 SAAADI. The CDR3 is CASSRQRQETQYF. Here the CDR3 DNA reads TGCGCCAGCAGTAGGCAGCGCCAAGAGACCCAGTACTTC.

On this clonotype: Compared with germline, one end of the junction differs, possibly owing to a read error. The chain recombines TRBV29-1 with TRBJ2-7; D gene ambiguous. Germline CDR1 SQVTM, CDR2 ANQGSEA. This CDR3 is 14 amino acids long. CDR3 protein: CSARDESKGYKQYF. Written as DNA, the CDR3 is TGCAGCGCACGAGATGAGAGCAAGGGCTACAAGCAGTACTTC.

As for this clonotype: This sequence may be a read error, since a much larger clone differs from it by one base. The chain combines TRBV28 with TRBJ2-5; D is uncertain. This CDR3 comprises 12 residues. CDR1 is MDHEN, CDR2 SYDVKM, per germline. In nucleotides, the CDR3 is TGTACCAGCAGTATTGACGGGGAGACCCAGTACTTC. This gives the protein CTSSIDGETQYF.

Concerning this clonotype: The CDR3 carries no conserved terminal phenylalanine or tryptophan, so it likely arises from a read error. The chain combines TRBV29-1 with TRBJ2-3, with TRBD1 matching over 7 bases. From germline, CDR1 is SQVTM and CDR2 ANQGSEA. CDR3 size: 14 residues. The CDR3 sequence: CSFAPGQLTDTQYY. The CDR3 bases are TGCAGTTTCGCCCCGGGACAGCTCACAGATACGCAGTATTAT.

The DNA of the CDR3 is TGTGCCAGCAGTTACGGCTCCTGGGAAGGCAATCCACCCCTCCACTTT. It translates to CASSYGSWEGNPPLHF. The chain employs TRBV6-6 and TRBJ1-6; no clear D gene. Germline assignment: CDR1 MNHNY and CDR2 SVGAGI (reference sequence). The ends were cut back, 2 bases at V and 11 bases at J, with 19 bases in the middle. This CDR3 contains 16 residues.